This is a list of T cell receptor beta chains from one sample in a study of siplizumab effects on memory and regulatory T cells. Generated by immunoSEQ multiplex PCR, the TCRdb table keeps only in-frame clones and is missing some. The sample lists approximately 94,000 clones, roughly 96% occurring once. Sequenced sample: naive CD4+ T cells sorted from blood. These receptor sequences come from a human donor in good health. The conserved cysteine and the conserved F or W are not part of the CDR3 here. The D gene is left open where the match is weak.

NA,TRBV2,TRBJ1-5,ASSGEGGQPQH
TRBD1,TRBV11-3,TRBJ2-1,ASSSDRGNEQF
TRBD1,TRBV30,TRBJ2-3,ARSGTGADTQY
NA,TRBV30,TRBJ1-2,AWRTAGLGYGYT
NA,TRBV7-9,TRBJ1-1,ASSFGRGNTEAF
TRBD1,TRBV4-2,TRBJ2-7,ASSLRDRDSYEQY
TRBD2,TRBV7-2,TRBJ2-3,ASRPPGLAGGLDTQY
TRBD1,TRBV28,TRBJ2-7,ASSLAGQGNYEQY
NA,TRBV6-5,TRBJ2-5,ASSYLYGGRMETQY
NA,TRBV7-9,TRBJ1-3,ASSLEGSGNTIY
TRBD1,TRBV11-2,TRBJ2-1,ASSSIRTGGSYNEQF
TRBD1,TRBV5-1,TRBJ1-2,ASSWRPPGQATYGYT
NA,TRBV7-2,TRBJ2-5,ASSKGGGPETQY
NA,TRBV11-2,TRBJ1-6,ASSLGGHYNSPLH
TRBD2,TRBV5-4,TRBJ2-3,ASSFDKTSGGGTDTQY
NA,TRBV5-6,TRBJ1-2,ASSLDLSLNYGYT
TRBD2,TRBV2,TRBJ2-7,ASSSQRGPYEQY
NA,TRBV12-5,TRBJ1-6,ASGSQENSPLH
NA,TRBV10-3,TRBJ1-6,AISRSGAAYNSPLH
TRBD1,TRBV11-2,TRBJ2-7,ASSGWGTGSYEQY
NA,TRBV6-5,TRBJ2-7,ASRDSTSYEQY
NA,TRBV2,TRBJ1-5,ASSEGEGQLSNQPQH
NA,TRBV7-2,TRBJ1-6,ASTQTPLVGPLH
TRBD2,TRBV5-1,TRBJ2-3,ASSLDSGGASDTQY
NA,TRBV27,TRBJ2-7,ASSSSGYYEQY
NA,TRBV6-6,TRBJ1-2,ASSSVGRGSDGYT
TRBD2,TRBV5-4,TRBJ2-5,ASSQLAGGPQTQY
TRBD1,TRBV19,TRBJ2-7,ASSISGTGVLSGQY
TRBD2,TRBV10-2,TRBJ2-5,ASTIRGGETQY
TRBD2,TRBV13,TRBJ2-2,ASSYHRTSGGSRSGELF
NA,TRBV6-7,TRBJ1-5,ASSYWAQGPLNQPQH
NA,TRBV9,TRBJ1-3,AWVNSGNTIY
NA,TRBV12-5,TRBJ1-2,ASAPSVGYT
NA,TRBV5-6,TRBJ1-2,ASSRDGIEGGYT
NA,TRBV19,TRBJ1-3,ASSISWHPRGTIY
NA,TRBV5-1,TRBJ2-5,ASRPDDWGGETQY
NA,TRBV14,TRBJ1-2,ASSQGPGQGGNYGYT
NA,TRBV11-3,TRBJ1-1,ASSLSPGNTEAF
TRBD1,TRBV11-3,TRBJ2-3,ASSRTGGRDTQY
TRBD1,TRBV2,TRBJ1-2,ASSEKGRGFGYT
NA,TRBV7-2,TRBJ2-3,ASSLGTVSTDTQY
TRBD1,TRBV13,TRBJ1-1,ASSLGQGALSTEAF
TRBD2,TRBV4-1,TRBJ2-1,ASSQERASGGNEQF
TRBD1,TRBV19,TRBJ2-7,ASSILGQGFLGEQY
TRBD1,TRBV30,TRBJ1-6,AWSPRTGDVFSYNSPLH
NA,TRBV15,TRBJ1-4,ATILTQGRSEKLF